A single sample is the source of the 11 T cell receptor beta chains below, sequenced in a study of cytomegalovirus exposure and HLA in healthy donors. PCR primers comprised 60 Vbeta and 13 Jbeta primers. Only in-frame clones appear in the TCRdb table, and some are missing; sequencing was by immunoSEQ multiplex PCR. The sample has approximately 110,000 clones. The sequenced sample consisted of PBMCs. Receptors originate from a man aged 40-49 years in good health and CMV-seronegative.

The chain couples TRBV11-2 to TRBJ2-2; D ambiguous. The V and J ends lost 0 bases and 1 base respectively, with 6 bases between them. Germline assignment: CDR1 SGHAT and CDR2 FQNNGV. The length of the CDR3 is 15 residues. The CDR3 spells CASSLDLRNTGELFF. The DNA for the CDR3 is TGTGCCAGCAGCTTAGATCTGAGGAACACCGGGGAGCTGTTTTTT. Filled out from reference TRBV11-2 and TRBJ2-2, the complete variable domain reads EAGVAQSPRYKIIEKRQSVAFWCNPISGHATLYWYQQILGQGPKLLIQFQNNGVVDDSQLPKDRFSAERLKGVDSTLKIQPAKLEDSAVYLCASSLDLRNTGELFFGEGSRLTVL.

The V call is TRBV11-3, the J call TRBJ2-3, with D possibly TRBD2 on 6 matching bases. This CDR3 has 16 residues. V was shortened by 5 bases and J by 2 bases, with 17 bases between the two germline ends. Germline assignment: CDR1 SGHNT and CDR2 YENEEA. CDR3 loop: CASSPWSGASTDTQYF. CDR3 coding DNA: TGTGCCAGCAGCCCGTGGTCGGGAGCGTCCACAGATACGCAGTATTTT.

The J gene is TRBJ2-7, the V gene TRBV27; TRBD2 matches 10 bases. CDR3 length: 16 residues. Losses at the gene ends were 7 bases for V and 2 bases for J; bases not matched to a gene: 11. Germline loops: CDR1 MNHEY, CDR2 SMNVEV (reference sequence). The CDR3 nucleotides are TGTGCCAGCACCCTCCTGGGAGCGGGAGGGCCCTACGAGCAGTACTTC. This encodes CASTLLGAGGPYEQYF.

This sequence joins TRBV4-2 and TRBJ2-2; 11 nucleotides agree with TRBD2. Germline values: CDR1 LGHNA, CDR2 YNFKEQ. V lost 0 bases, J lost 0 bases, and 3 bases stayed unmatched. The CDR3 length is 18 residues. The DNA for the CDR3 is TGTGCCAGCAGCCAAGAGAGACTAGCGGGAACGAACACCGGGGAGCTGTTTTTT. This sequence encodes CASSQERLAGTNTGELFF.

This rearrangement joins TRBV7-9 to TRBJ1-4; possible D gene TRBD1, 6 bases. CDR3 size: 15 residues. Trimming took off 6 bases at V and 0 bases at J, with 11 bases between the two ends. In germline, CDR1 is SEHNR, CDR2 FQNEAQ (reference sequence). CDR3 coding DNA: TGTGCCAGCAGTTTACAGGGAACAACTAATGAAAAACTGTTTTTT. This encodes CASSLQGTTNEKLFF.

The gene calls are TRBV6-5 and TRBJ2-7; D ambiguous. Germline-derived CDR1 and CDR2 are MNHEY and SVGAGI. The V and J ends lost 6 bases and 0 bases respectively, with 12 bases between them. CDR3 length: 14 residues. CDR3 coding DNA: TGTGCCAGCAGACCTATGGGCAGCTCCTACGAGCAGTACTTC. Its translation: CASRPMGSSYEQYF.

The rearrangement joins TRBV6-4 to TRBJ2-2; D gene ambiguous. Trimming pared 2 bases from V and 4 bases from J, leaving 8 bases between. The CDR3 has 14 residues. Germline V gene lookup returns CDR1 MRHNA and CDR2 SNTAGT. In nucleotides, the CDR3 is TGTGCCAGCAGTGACCGACCTAGCACCGGGGAGCTGTTTTTT. This sequence encodes CASSDRPSTGELFF.

V is TRBV6-5 and J is TRBJ1-5, with 9 bases matching TRBD1. In germline, CDR1 is MNHEY, CDR2 SVGAGI. The CDR3 extends over 15 amino acids. With V trimmed by 6 bases and J by 1 base, 4 bases remained unmatched. CDR3 in amino acids: CASRRQGVSNQPQHF. The CDR3 DNA follows: TGTGCCAGCAGGAGACAGGGGGTAAGCAATCAGCCCCAGCATTTT.

The V gene is TRBV1, the J gene TRBJ2-5; TRBD2, as called in the table, went unchecked against the DNA. The DNA end is a closer match to TRBJ2-7, so the J assignment may be wrong. TRBV1 is a pseudogene locus. The CDR3 has 12 amino acids. CDR3 amino acids: CTSSQGVHEQYF. CDR3 DNA sequence: TGCACCAGCAGCCAAGGAGTCCACGAGCAGTACTTC.

The CDR3 region has the DNA TGTGCCTGGATCGGACAGGGGGCAAAGTACGAGCAGTACTTC. Translated, it gives CAWIGQGAKYEQYF. This chain uses TRBV30 with TRBJ2-7; 11 nucleotides agree with TRBD1. Germline CDR1 is GTSNPN and CDR2 is SVGIG (reference sequence). The CDR3 consists of 14 residues. Germline trimming cut 4 bases from V and 4 bases from J; bases unmatched to any gene: 6. Filled out from reference TRBV30 and TRBJ2-7, the complete variable domain reads SQTIHQWPATLVQPVGSPLSLECTVEGTSNPNLYWYRQAAGRGLQLLFYSVGIGQISSEVPQNLSASRPQDRQFILSSKKLLLSDSGFYLCAWIGQGAKYEQYFGPGTRLTVT.

This sequence joins TRBV25-1 and TRBJ1-2, with 7 bases that match TRBD1. The CDR3 spans 14 residues. Trimming took 3 bases from V and 4 from J; bases not matched to a gene: 5. The germline CDR1 and CDR2 sequences are MGHDK and SYGVNS. The CDR3 coding sequence is TGTGCCAGCAGTGATGGGGACAGCCGCTATGGCTACACCTTC. This encodes CASSDGDSRYGYTF.